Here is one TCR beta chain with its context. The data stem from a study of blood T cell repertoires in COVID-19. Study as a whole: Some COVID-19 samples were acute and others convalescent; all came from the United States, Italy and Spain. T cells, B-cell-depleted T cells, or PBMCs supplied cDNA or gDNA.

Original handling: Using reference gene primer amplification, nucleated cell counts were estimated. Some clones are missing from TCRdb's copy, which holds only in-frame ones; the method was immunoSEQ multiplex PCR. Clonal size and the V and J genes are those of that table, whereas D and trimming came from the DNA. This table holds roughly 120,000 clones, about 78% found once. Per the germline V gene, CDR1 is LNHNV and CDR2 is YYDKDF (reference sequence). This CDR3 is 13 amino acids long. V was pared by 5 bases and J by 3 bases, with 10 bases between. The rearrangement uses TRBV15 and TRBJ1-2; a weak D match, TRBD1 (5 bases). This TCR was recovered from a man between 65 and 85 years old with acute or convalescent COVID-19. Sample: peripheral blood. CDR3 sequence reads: CATSGTGDYGYTF. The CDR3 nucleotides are TGTGCCACCAGCGGGACTGGGGACTATGGCTACACCTTC. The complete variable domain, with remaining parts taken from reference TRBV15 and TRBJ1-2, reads DAMVIQNPRYQVTQFGKPVTLSCSQTLNHNVMYWYQQKSSQAPKLLFHYYDKDFNNEADTPDNFQSRRPNTSFCFLDIRSPGLGDTAMYLCATSGTGDYGYTFGSGTRLTVV.